Listed here is a single TCR beta chain. What it recognizes is unknown. As the sequencing template, cDNA was produced by extracting RNA and reverse transcribing it. This table comes from immunoSEQ multiplex PCR, and its TCRdb copy is limited to in-frame clones, with some not included. This sample has 190,000 or so clones, with about 60% found just once. This record belongs to a study of CD8+ T cells in alopecia areata. Whole-study findings and limits: Among the cells sequenced in scalp samples are also the resident alphabeta T cells of normal skin.

Germline V CDR1 and CDR2: SEHNR, FQNEAQ (reference sequence). J was trimmed by 4 bases and V by 8 bases; bases with no gene match: 5. CDR3 length: 13 amino acids. Treatment given: oral pan-JAK inhibitor, 5-10 mg twice daily. The chain is built from TRBV7-9 and TRBJ1-3; 7 bases align to TRBD1. This clonotype originated in a human donor with alopecia areata. Sequencing used CD8+ T cells sorted from blood, obtained at week 24, from a patient treated with tofacitinib. Here the CDR3 DNA reads TGTGCCAGCGACAGGGCATCCGGAAACACCATATATTTT. It encodes CASDRASGNTIYF. Full variable domain (remainder filled in from reference TRBV7-9 and TRBJ1-3): DTGVSQNPRHKITKRGQNVTFRCDPISEHNRLYWYRQTLGQGPEFLTYFQNEAQLEKSRLLSDRFSAERPKGSFSTLEIQRTEQGDSAMYLCASDRASGNTIYFGEGSWLTVV.